This TCR beta chain was retrieved from a study of shared clonotypes between healthy human individuals. Study as a whole: Each donor had three CD4 naive, three CD4 memory, two CD8 naive and one CD8 memory plate.

CDR1 is SGHRS and CDR2 is YFSETQ in the germline V gene. The CDR3 has 16 residues. V trimming: 2 bases; J trimming: 6 bases; junction bases outside the gene matches: 10. The assay was immunoSEQ multiplex PCR, and TCRdb's table has in-frame clones only and misses some. The table includes about 1 million clones, around 74% detected once. The TCR comes from a man aged 18 to 30 in good health. The specimen sequenced was memory CD4+ T cells sorted from blood. Indicated subset: CD45RA-negative fraction. This chain links TRBV5-1 with TRBJ2-3; 9 bases map to TRBD2. CDR3 amino acids: CASSFGAGGPDDTQYF. The DNA for the CDR3 is TGCGCCAGCAGCTTTGGGGCGGGAGGGCCCGACGATACGCAGTATTTT.